These 19 T cell receptor beta chains were sequenced from one sample in a study of blood T cell repertoires in COVID-19. The assay was immunoSEQ multiplex PCR, and TCRdb's table has in-frame clones only and misses some. The sample consists of some 250,000 clones, around 87% of them appearing once. The sample was peripheral blood. The source of these receptors is a woman in her sixties or seventies with COVID-19, enrolled during active disease.

This clone has just one count. This chain connects TRBV15 to TRBJ1-2, with 9 bases that match TRBD1. The J segment lost 4 bases and the V segment lost 0 bases, leaving 12 bases of the junction unmatched. This CDR3 is built from 18 residues. The germline CDR1 and CDR2 sequences are LNHNV and YYDKDF (reference sequence). DNA of the CDR3: TGTGCCACCAGCAGAGAGGGTGGTCCGGGACAGGGAGGCTATGGCTACACCTTC. Encoded protein: CATSREGGPGQGGYGYTF.

The rearrangement uses TRBV11-2 and TRBJ2-1, with 7 bases that match TRBD2. The junction had 10 bases not matched to a gene; V was cut back by 5 bases and J by 9 bases. Germline assignment: CDR1 SGHAT and CDR2 FQNNGV. CDR3 length: 14 residues. The CDR3 sequence: CASSVAGTKSEQFF. DNA of the CDR3: TGTGCCAGCAGCGTCGCCGGGACTAAGAGTGAGCAGTTCTTC.

The chain is built from TRBV27 and TRBJ2-6; tentatively, D is TRBD1 (5 bases). CDR3 length: 17 residues. Trimming cost V 5 bases and J 4 bases, with 18 bases left between them. The germline V gene encodes CDR1 MNHEY and CDR2 SMNVEV (reference sequence). CDR3 sequence (DNA): TGTGCCAGCAGTCCAAGGACATCCTTTGAGGGGGCCAACGTCCTGACTTTC. Translating gives CASSPRTSFEGANVLTF.

With respect to this clone: The germline gene is not matched at one end of the junction; a read error may be the cause. Other DNA sequences in this specimen translate into the identical CDR3. The rearrangement joins TRBV25-1 to TRBJ2-2; possible D gene TRBD1, 6 bases. Germline V CDR1 and CDR2: MGHDK, SYGVNS. The CDR3 consists of 14 residues. CDR3 loop: CASSDRTNTGELFF. In DNA, the CDR3 is TGCGCCAGCAGTGACAGGACGAACACCGGGGAGCTGTTTTTT.

As for this clone: Its ends do not fully match the called genes, so a read error is possible. The genes are TRBV6-2 or TRBV6-3 and TRBJ2-7; TRBD1 agrees at 10 bases. CDR3 length: 13 amino acids. Germline CDR1 is MNHEY and CDR2 is SVGEGT. The CDR3: CASSRLGTGVSHF. In DNA form, the CDR3 reads TGTGCCAGCAGTCGCCTTGGGACAGGGGTTTCTCACTTC.

This sequence joins TRBV7-8 and TRBJ1-1; TRBD1 matches 10 bases. The CDR3 is made up of 14 amino acids. Per the germline V gene, CDR1 is SGHVS and CDR2 is FQNEAQ. Germline trimming cut 5 bases from V and 4 bases from J; bases unmatched to any gene: 4. The CDR3 DNA reads as TGTGCCAGCAGCCGGGACAGGGGAGGCACTGAAGCTTTCTTT. It yields the protein CASSRDRGGTEAFF.

This chain joins TRBV18 and TRBJ1-4; TRBD1 matches 10 bases. Trimming at V came to 3 bases and at J to 13 bases, leaving 8 bases not matched to a gene. This CDR3 region has 14 residues. The germline V gene has CDR1 KGHSH and CDR2 LQKENI. Written as DNA, the CDR3 is TGTGCCAGCTCACCCTTGGGACAGGGGTTAGCACTGTTTTTT. Amino acid sequence: CASSPLGQGLALFF.

The chain recombines TRBV29-1 with TRBJ1-5; 9 bases match TRBD1. This CDR3 comprises 14 residues. V lost 3 bases to trimming and J lost 6 bases; unmatched junction nucleotides: 6. Per the germline V gene, CDR1 is SQVTM and CDR2 is ANQGSEA. CDR3 residues: CSVETGGVGQPQHF. The CDR3 nucleotides are TGCAGCGTTGAGACAGGGGGGGTAGGTCAGCCCCAGCATTTT.

This CDR3 is CSAERGDEQFF. In DNA, the CDR3 is TGCAGTGCGGAGCGGGGGGATGAGCAGTTCTTC. The rearrangement links TRBV20-1 to TRBJ2-1; 9 bases agree with TRBD2. CDR3 size: 11 residues. Germline-derived CDR1 and CDR2 are DFQATT and SNEGSKA (reference sequence). V was clipped by 6 bases and J by 8 bases; unmatched bases: 2.

The rearrangement links TRBV19 to TRBJ2-1, with TRBD1 as a possible D gene (5 bases). The length of the CDR3 is 14 residues. Between the trimmed V and J ends, which lost 10 bases and 7 bases, there was a span of 20 bases. Per the germline V gene, CDR1 is LNHDA and CDR2 is SQIVND (reference sequence). CDR3: CATRNGLQGNEQFF. The DNA of the CDR3 is TGTGCCACCAGAAATGGCCTCCAGGGAAATGAGCAGTTCTTC.

This clone was picked up a small number of times. This chain links TRBV5-1 with TRBJ2-7, with 7 nucleotides matching TRBD1. This CDR3 contains 15 residues. V lost 0 bases to trimming and J lost 1 base; unmatched junction nucleotides: 4. Germline V gene lookup returns CDR1 SGHRS and CDR2 YFSETQ. The CDR3 nucleotides are TGCGCCAGCAGCTTGGGGACAGGTCCGTCCTACGAGCAGTACTTC. This translates into CASSLGTGPSYEQYF.

The chain carries TRBV5-1 and TRBJ1-3, with D unresolved. V lost 4 bases to trimming and J lost 0 bases, with 17 bases between them. CDR1 SGHRS and CDR2 YFSETQ come from the germline V gene. The CDR3 totals 17 residues. In nucleotides, the CDR3 is TGCGCCAGCAGCCCCCACCCGCCGACGGGCTCTGGAAACACCATATATTTT. Translated: CASSPHPPTGSGNTIYF.

The gene calls are TRBV10-3 and TRBJ1-3; D is perhaps TRBD1 (6 bases). CDR1 is ENHRY, CDR2 SYGVKD, per germline. The germline V and J ends were trimmed by 6 bases and 0 bases, with 12 bases remaining between them. The CDR3 loop spans 15 amino acids. CDR3 DNA: TGTGCCATCAGGAAGGACAGAAACTCTGGAAACACCATATATTTT. Encoded protein: CAIRKDRNSGNTIYF.

This clone was recorded only once. This sequence joins TRBV6-6 and TRBJ2-3; unclear D gene. CDR3 length: 15 residues. The V gene's germline CDR1 is MNHNY and CDR2 SVGAGI (reference sequence). Trimming removed 4 bases at V and 1 base at J, with 12 bases between. The CDR3 DNA reads TGTGCCAGCAGTTCCCAGCGATCTGGCACAGATACGCAGTATTTT. Translated: CASSSQRSGTDTQYF.

The V call is TRBV3-1 (or the pseudogene TRBV3-2), the J call TRBJ2-1, with TRBD2 matching over 8 bases. The CDR3 length is 13 residues. Germline lookup yields CDR1 LGHDT and CDR2 YNNKEL (reference sequence). V was pared by 0 bases and J by 12 bases, with 4 bases of the junction left unmatched. This CDR3 is CASSQDAGGGQFF. CDR3 sequence (DNA): TGTGCCAGCAGCCAAGACGCGGGGGGTGGGCAGTTCTTC.

This clone was detected once. The chain recombines TRBV30 with TRBJ1-2; tentative D call: TRBD1 (5 bases). The CDR3 spans 16 residues. Trimming left V 5 bases short and J 4 bases short, with 23 bases between. Germline V gives CDR1 GTSNPN, CDR2 SVGIG (reference sequence). CDR3 sequence (DNA): TGTGCCTGGTATTCGGTTGCGGGGGGGGGTGCCTATGGCTACACCTTC. Protein product: CAWYSVAGGGAYGYTF.

The CDR3 nucleotides are TGTGCCAGCAGCTTAAGGGGGTCCAGGGGGCAAGAGACCCAGTACTTC. The encoded protein is CASSLRGSRGQETQYF. The genes are TRBV7-2 and TRBJ2-5, with TRBD1 matching 7 bases. This CDR3 has 16 amino acids. Germline V gene lookup returns CDR1 SGHTA and CDR2 FQGNSA. The junction had 8 bases not matched to a gene; V was cut back by 2 bases and J by 2 bases.

The chain carries TRBV5-4 and TRBJ2-3, with D uncertain. The CDR3 covers 15 residues. Germline-derived CDR1 and CDR2 are SGHNT and YYREEE (reference sequence). With 1 base removed from V and 1 base from J, the gap between germline ends came to 10 bases. DNA of the CDR3: TGTGCCAGCAGCTTGTTTAGGAGAGGCACAGATACGCAGTATTTT. It is translated as CASSLFRRGTDTQYF. The full variable domain, its missing parts supplied by reference TRBV5-4 and TRBJ2-3, is ETGVTQSPTHLIKTRGQQVTLRCSSQSGHNTVSWYQQALGQGPQFIFQYYREEENGRGNFPPRFSGLQFPNYSSELNVNALELDDSALYLCASSLFRRGTDTQYFGPGTRLTVL.

The chain uses TRBV18 and TRBJ2-1; 8 bases are shared with TRBD2. Germline V CDR1 and CDR2: KGHSH, LQKENI. The CDR3 covers 16 residues. With V trimmed by 0 bases and J by 5 bases, 6 bases remained unmatched. Here the CDR3 reads CASSPPLAASNNEQFF. The CDR3 DNA is TGTGCCAGCTCACCACCACTAGCGGCCAGCAACAATGAGCAGTTCTTC.